This T cell receptor beta chain was captured by sequencing in a study of T cells in Graves' hyperthyroidism and ophthalmopathy. Study-wide background: Peripheral blood specimens were obtained at initial diagnosis, prior to any treatment.

This CDR3 has 15 amino acids. J was trimmed by 10 bases and V by 2 bases; bases with no gene match: 8. The germline CDR1 and CDR2 sequences are SEHNR and FQNEAQ (reference sequence). General study results and limits: Blood also carried most thyroid clonotypes expanded above 0.001.

The sample holds many counts of this clonotype. Its antigen is not identified. Graves' hyperthyroidism showing no ophthalmopathy progression within 18 months was considered stable. Amplification of TCR beta CDR3 regions was performed using RNA transcripts as template. Primed by the HTBI set, a first-round RT-PCR was run on the TCR CDR3. TCRdb reprocessed the multiplex PCR reads via MiXCR and lists one record per CDR3 protein. The repertoire consists of over 150,000 distinct CDR3 sequences, with about a sixth occurring once and the leading ten covering around 48%. The chain links TRBV7-9 to TRBJ1-2; the match to TRBD1 covers 12 bases. Input material: blood. The sequence derives from a woman between 45 and 60 years old with Graves' hyperthyroidism. In DNA form, the CDR3 reads TGTGCCAGCAGCTTAAATGCCGGGACAGGGGGCGCCTACACCTTC. This codes for CASSLNAGTGGAYTF.